This T cell receptor beta chain comes out of a study of blood T cells in healthy people across ages. Broader study findings: Significant beta diversity loss was already apparent by age 40, declining roughly linearly.

Germline V gene sequence: CDR1 LGHDT, CDR2 YNNKEL (reference sequence). V lost 0 bases to trimming and J lost 2 bases, with 12 bases between them. This CDR3 is 16 amino acids long. This clonotype has only a few counts. What it binds is unknown. A second 7 to 11 cycle PCR used barcoded and J-beta primers. The yield of each sample was at least 3 million CDR3-containing paired-end reads. TCRdb re-called the 5' RACE reads through MiXCR, storing one row per CDR3 protein. There are some 1.5 million distinct CDR3 sequences in the sample; roughly 28% occur only once, and less than 9.5% lies in the top ten. The J gene is TRBJ2-3, the V gene TRBV3-1; D possibly corresponds to TRBD1 (6 bases). The sample taken for sequencing was blood. The TCR sequence derives from a woman in her twenties or thirties in good health. This CDR3 reads CASSQEWGPYTDTQYF. In DNA form, the CDR3 reads TGTGCCAGCAGCCAAGAATGGGGGCCCTACACAGATACGCAGTATTTT.